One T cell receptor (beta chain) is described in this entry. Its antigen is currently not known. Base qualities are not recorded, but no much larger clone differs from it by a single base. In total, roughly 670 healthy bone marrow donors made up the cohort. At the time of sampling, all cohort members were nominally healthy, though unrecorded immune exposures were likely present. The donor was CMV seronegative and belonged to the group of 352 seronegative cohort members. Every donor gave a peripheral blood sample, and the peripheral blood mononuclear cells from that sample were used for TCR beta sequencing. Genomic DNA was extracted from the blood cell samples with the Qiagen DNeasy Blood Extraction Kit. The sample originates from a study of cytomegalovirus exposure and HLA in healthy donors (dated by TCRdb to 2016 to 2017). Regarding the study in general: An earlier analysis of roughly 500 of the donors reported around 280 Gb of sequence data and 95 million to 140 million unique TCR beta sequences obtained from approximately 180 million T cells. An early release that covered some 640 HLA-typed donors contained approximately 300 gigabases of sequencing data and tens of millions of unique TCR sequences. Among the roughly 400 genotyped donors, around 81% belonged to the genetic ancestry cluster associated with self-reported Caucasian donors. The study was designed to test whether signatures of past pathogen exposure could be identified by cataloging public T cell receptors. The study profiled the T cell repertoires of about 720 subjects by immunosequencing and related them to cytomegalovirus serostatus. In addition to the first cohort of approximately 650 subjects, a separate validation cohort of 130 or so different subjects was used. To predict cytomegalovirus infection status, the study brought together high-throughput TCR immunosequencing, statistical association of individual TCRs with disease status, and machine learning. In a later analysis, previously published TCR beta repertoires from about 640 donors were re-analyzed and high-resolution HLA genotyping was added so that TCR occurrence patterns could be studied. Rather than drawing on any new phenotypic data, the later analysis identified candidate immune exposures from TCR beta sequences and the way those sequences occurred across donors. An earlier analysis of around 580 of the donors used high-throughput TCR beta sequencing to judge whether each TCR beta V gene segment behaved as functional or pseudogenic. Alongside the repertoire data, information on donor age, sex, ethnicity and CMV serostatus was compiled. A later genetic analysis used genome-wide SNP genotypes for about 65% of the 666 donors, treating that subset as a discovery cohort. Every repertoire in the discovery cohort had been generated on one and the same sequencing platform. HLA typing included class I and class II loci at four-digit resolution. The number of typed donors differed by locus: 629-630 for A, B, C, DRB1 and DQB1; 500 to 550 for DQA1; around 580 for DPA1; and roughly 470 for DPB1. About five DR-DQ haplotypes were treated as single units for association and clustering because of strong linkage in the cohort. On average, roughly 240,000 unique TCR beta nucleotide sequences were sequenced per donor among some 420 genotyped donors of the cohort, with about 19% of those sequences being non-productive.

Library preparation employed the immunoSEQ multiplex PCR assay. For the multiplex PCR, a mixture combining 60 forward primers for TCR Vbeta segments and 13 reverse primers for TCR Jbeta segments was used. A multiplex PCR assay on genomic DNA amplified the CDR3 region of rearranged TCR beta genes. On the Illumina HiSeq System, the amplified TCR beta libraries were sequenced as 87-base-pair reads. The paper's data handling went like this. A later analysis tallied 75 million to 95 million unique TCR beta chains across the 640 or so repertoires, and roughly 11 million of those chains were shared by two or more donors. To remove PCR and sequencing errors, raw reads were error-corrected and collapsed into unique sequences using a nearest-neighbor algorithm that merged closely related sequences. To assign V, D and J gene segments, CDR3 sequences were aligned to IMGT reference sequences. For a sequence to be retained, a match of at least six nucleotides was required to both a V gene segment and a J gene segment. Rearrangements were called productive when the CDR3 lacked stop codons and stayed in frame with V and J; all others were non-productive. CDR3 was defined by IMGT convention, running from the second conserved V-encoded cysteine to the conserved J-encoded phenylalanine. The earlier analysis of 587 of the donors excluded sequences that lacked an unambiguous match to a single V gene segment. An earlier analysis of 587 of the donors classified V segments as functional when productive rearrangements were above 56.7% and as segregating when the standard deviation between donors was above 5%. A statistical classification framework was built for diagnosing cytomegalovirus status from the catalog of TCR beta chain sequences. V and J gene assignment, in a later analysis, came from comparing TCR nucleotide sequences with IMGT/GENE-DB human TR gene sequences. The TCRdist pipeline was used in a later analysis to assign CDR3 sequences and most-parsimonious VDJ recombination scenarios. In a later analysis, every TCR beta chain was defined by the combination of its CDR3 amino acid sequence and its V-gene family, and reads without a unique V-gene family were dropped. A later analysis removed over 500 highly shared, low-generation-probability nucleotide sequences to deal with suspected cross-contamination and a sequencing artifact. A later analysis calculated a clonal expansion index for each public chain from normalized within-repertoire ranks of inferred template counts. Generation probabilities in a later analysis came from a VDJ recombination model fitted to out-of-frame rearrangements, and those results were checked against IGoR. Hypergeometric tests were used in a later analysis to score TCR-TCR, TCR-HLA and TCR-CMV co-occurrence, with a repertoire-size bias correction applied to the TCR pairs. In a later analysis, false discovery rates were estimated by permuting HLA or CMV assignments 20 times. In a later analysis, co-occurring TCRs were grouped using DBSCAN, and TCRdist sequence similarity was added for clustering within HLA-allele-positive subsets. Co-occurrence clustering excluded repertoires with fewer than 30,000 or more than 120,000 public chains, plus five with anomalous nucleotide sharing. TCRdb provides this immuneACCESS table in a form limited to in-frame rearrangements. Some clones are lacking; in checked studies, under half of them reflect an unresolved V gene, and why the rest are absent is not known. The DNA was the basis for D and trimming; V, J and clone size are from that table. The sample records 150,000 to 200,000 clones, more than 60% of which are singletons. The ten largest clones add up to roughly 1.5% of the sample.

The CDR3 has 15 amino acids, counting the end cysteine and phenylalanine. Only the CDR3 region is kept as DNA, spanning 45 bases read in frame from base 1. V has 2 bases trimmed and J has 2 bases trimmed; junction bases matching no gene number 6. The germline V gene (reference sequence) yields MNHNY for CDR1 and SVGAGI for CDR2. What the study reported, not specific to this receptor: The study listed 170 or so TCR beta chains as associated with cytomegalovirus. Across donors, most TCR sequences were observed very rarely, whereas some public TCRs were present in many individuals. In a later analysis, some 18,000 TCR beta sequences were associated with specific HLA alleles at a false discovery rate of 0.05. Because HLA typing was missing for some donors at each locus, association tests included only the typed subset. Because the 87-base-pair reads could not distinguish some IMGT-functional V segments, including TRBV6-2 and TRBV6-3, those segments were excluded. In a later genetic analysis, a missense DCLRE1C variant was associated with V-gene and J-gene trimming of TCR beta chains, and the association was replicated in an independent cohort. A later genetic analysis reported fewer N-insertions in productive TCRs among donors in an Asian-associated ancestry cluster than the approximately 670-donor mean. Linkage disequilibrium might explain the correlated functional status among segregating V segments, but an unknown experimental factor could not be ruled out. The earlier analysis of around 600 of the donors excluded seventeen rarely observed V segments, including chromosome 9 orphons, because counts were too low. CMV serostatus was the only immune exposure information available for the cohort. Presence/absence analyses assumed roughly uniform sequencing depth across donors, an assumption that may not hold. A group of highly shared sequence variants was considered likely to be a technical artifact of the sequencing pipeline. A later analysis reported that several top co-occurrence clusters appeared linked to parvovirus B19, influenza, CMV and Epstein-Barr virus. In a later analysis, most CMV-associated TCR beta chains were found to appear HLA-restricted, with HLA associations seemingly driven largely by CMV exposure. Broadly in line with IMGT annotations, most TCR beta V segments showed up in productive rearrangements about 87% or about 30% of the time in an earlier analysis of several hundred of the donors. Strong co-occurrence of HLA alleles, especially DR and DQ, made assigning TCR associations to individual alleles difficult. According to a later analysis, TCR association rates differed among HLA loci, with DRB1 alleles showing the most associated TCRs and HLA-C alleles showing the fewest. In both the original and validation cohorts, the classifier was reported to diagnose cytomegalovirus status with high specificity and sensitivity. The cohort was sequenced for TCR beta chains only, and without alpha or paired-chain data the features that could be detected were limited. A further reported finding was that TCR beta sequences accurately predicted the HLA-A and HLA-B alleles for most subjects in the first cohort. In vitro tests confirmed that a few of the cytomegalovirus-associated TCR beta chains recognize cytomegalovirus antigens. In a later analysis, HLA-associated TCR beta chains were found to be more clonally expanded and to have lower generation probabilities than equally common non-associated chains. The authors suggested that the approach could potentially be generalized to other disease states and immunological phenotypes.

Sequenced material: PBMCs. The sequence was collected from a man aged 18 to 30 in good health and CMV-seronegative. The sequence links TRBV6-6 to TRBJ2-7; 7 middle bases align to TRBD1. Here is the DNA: TGTGCCAGCAGTTACCAGACAGGGCCCACCTACGAGCAGTACTTC. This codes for CASSYQTGPTYEQYF.